These T cell receptor beta chains were read from a single sample in a study of blood T cell repertoires in COVID-19. The repertoire was sequenced with immunoSEQ multiplex PCR; TCRdb's copy has only in-frame clones and lacks some. The sample lists hundreds of thousands of clones, 88% occurring once. Material: peripheral blood. These TCRs come from a woman in her twenties or thirties with COVID-19, enrolled during active disease. Each CDR3 is given with its conserved first and last residue. Fields, in order: clone size, V gene, J gene, D gene, CDR3 DNA, CDR3 protein. The D gene is left open where the match is weak. A row's size may be missing; if present it is once, few, many or a size class.

NA	TRBV4-3	TRBJ1-2	TRBD1	TGCGCCAGCAGCCAAGACATGTGGACAGGGGCGTCTAACTATGGCTACACCTTC	CASSQDMWTGASNYGYTF
NA	TRBV5-4	TRBJ1-1	NA	TGTGCCAGCAGCTTTGAAGGGTACGAAGGGGCTGAAGCTTTCTTT	CASSFEGYEGAEAFF
NA	TRBV6-4	TRBJ2-3	TRBD1	TGTGCCAGCAGCTCACAGGGGGCCAGCACAGATACGCAGTATTTT	CASSSQGASTDTQYF
NA	TRBV7-8	TRBJ1-2	NA	TGTGCCAGCAGCTTAGAGGGACTAGAAGTCTATGGCTACACCTTC	CASSLEGLEVYGYTF
once	TRBV5-1	TRBJ2-5	NA	TGCGCCAGCAGCCTTGAGTCTTCTTTCCAAGAGACCCAGTACTTC	CASSLESSFQETQYF
NA	TRBV10-2	TRBJ1-6	TRBD1	TGCGCCAGTCGGACAGGGTATAATTCACCCCTCCACTTT	CASRTGYNSPLHF
NA	TRBV11-2	TRBJ1-2	NA	TGTGCCAGCAGCCGGCAAACCCCTGATCCGGGTGGCTACACCTTC	CASSRQTPDPGGYTF
NA	TRBV5-1	TRBJ2-5	NA	TGCGCCAGCAGCTCTCAAGAGACCCAGTACTTC	CASSSQETQYF
NA	TRBV4-3	TRBJ2-5	TRBD1	TGCGCCAGCAGCCAAGATTATAATCCAGGGGGTCGGGCAAGAGAGACCCAGTACTTC	CASSQDYNPGGRARETQYF
once	TRBV11-2	TRBJ1-2	NA	TGTGCCAGCAGCTTAGATCTCGAAAGGGGCTATGGCTACACCTTC	CASSLDLERGYGYTF
NA	TRBV21-1	TRBJ2-3	NA	TGTGCCAGCAGCAAAGAAGGTTTTTCGGGGGACAGGGCTTTCGGTGATACGCAGTATTTT	CASSKEGFSGDRAFGDTQYF
NA	TRBV7-2	TRBJ2-1	TRBD1	TGTGCCAGCAGCTTCCGGACAGGGTACAATGAGCAGTTCTTC	CASSFRTGYNEQFF
NA	TRBV27	TRBJ1-1	NA	TGTGCCAGCAGTTCGGACATGAACACTGAAGCTTTCTTT	CASSSDMNTEAFF
once	TRBV4-3	TRBJ1-1	NA	TGCGCCAGCAGCCGGGCTGGTTTGGACACTGAAGCTTTCTTT	CASSRAGLDTEAFF
NA	TRBV27	TRBJ1-2	TRBD1	TGTGCCAGCAGTTTAAAGGGACAGGGAGACTATGGCTACACCTTC	CASSLKGQGDYGYTF
NA	TRBV6-4	TRBJ2-2	TRBD1	TGTGCCAGCAGTGACGGGACAGGGAGCACCGGGGAGCTGTTTTTT	CASSDGTGSTGELFF
few	TRBV7-9	TRBJ2-7	TRBD1	TGTGCCAGCAGTCAAACAGGGGGCGCCGTGTACGAGCAGTACTTC	CASSQTGGAVYEQYF
NA	TRBV6-5	TRBJ1-2	TRBD1	TGTGCCAGCAGAGGTAAGGACAGGGACTTCTATGGCTACACCTTC	CASRGKDRDFYGYTF
NA	TRBV5-8	TRBJ2-2	NA	TGTGCCAGCAGCTTGGCGGCGGGAATGACGAACACCGGGGAGCTGTTTTTT	CASSLAAGMTNTGELFF
NA	TRBV5-1	TRBJ1-1	NA	TGCGCCAGCAGCTTCGACAGGCCGAACACTGAAGCTTTCTTT	CASSFDRPNTEAFF
NA	TRBV16	TRBJ1-6	TRBD1	TGTGCCAGCAGCCAACAACAGGGGCGGAATTCACCCCTCCACTTT	CASSQQQGRNSPLHF
NA	TRBV27	TRBJ1-2	TRBD1	TGTGCCAGCAGTTTAGGGCAGGGGGTCTATGGCTACACCTTC	CASSLGQGVYGYTF
NA	TRBV7-2	TRBJ1-4	NA	TGTGCCAGCAGCTTAGGTTGGCGGACAGAAACTAATGAAAAACTGTTTTTT	CASSLGWRTETNEKLFF
once	TRBV7-8	TRBJ2-2	TRBD1	TGTGCCAGCAGCTTAATCCGCACAGGGGCGAACACCGGGGAGCTGTTTTTT	CASSLIRTGANTGELFF
few	TRBV6-2/TRBV6-3	TRBJ2-3	NA	TGTGCCAGCAGTCGCCAAGGGGGCACAGATACGCAGTATTTT	CASSRQGGTDTQYF
few	TRBV13	TRBJ2-2	NA	TGTGCCAGCAGCTTCGGAGGGAACACCGGGGAGCTGTTTTTT	CASSFGGNTGELFF
NA	TRBV30	TRBJ2-3	NA	TGTGCCTGGAGTTTGTTAACTAGCACAGATACGCAGTATTTT	CAWSLLTSTDTQYF
NA	TRBV5-1	TRBJ2-2	NA	TGCGCCAGCAGCAGGACAGCAGGCAGTGGCGGGGAGCTGTTTTTT	CASSRTAGSGGELFF
NA	TRBV5-1	TRBJ1-4	NA	TGCGCCAGCAGCTGGGACATCTATAATGAAAAACTGTTTTTT	CASSWDIYNEKLFF
NA	TRBV6-2/TRBV6-3	TRBJ2-1	TRBD2	TGTGCCAGCAGTCCGGGACTAGCATCGGGGAATGAGCAGTTCTTC	CASSPGLASGNEQFF
NA	TRBV10-1	TRBJ2-1	TRBD2	TGCGCCAGCAGTCGAGCGGGGGGCCTGGACAATGAGCAGTTCTTC	CASSRAGGLDNEQFF
few	TRBV10-1	TRBJ1-1	NA	TGCGCCAGCAGTGAGTACAGAGAGAACACTGAAGCTTTCTTT	CASSEYRENTEAFF
NA	TRBV18	TRBJ1-1	NA	TGTGCCAGCTCACCCGGACAAGTGAACACTGAAGCTTTCTTT	CASSPGQVNTEAFF